The rows below give T cell receptor beta chains drawn from one sample of a study of cytomegalovirus exposure and HLA in healthy donors. Method: immunoSEQ multiplex PCR; TCRdb's copy keeps in-frame clones and lacks some. The sample includes 150,000 to 200,000 clones, roughly three quarters seen only once; the top ten take around 14%. Sequencing used PBMCs. The source of these receptors is a woman between 35 and 50 years old in good health and CMV-seronegative. CDR3s include the opening cysteine and the closing phenylalanine or tryptophan. The D gene is left open where the match is weak. Clone size appears in some rows only: once, few, many, or a class for an expanded clone.

J	D	V	size	DNA	CDR3
TRBJ1-1	-	TRBV27	-	TGTGCCAGCAGCTTCGACAGGTTGAACACTGAAGCTTTCTTT	CASSFDRLNTEAFF
TRBJ2-2	-	TRBV7-6	-	TGTGCCAGCAGCCCGAGGACCCGACTAATGAACACCGGGGAGCTGTTTTTT	CASSPRTRLMNTGELFF
TRBJ1-6	TRBD1	TRBV19	-	TGTGCCTCCTCGGGACAGAATAATTCACCCCTCCACTTT	CASSGQNNSPLHF
TRBJ2-4	-	TRBV5-6	-	TGTGCCAGCAGCTTGAATGGCGGAAACATTCAGTACTTC	CASSLNGGNIQYF
TRBJ2-1	TRBD2	TRBV28	-	TGTGCCAGCAGTCTATCGGCGGGAGTAACCGGTCAGCAGTTCTTC	CASSLSAGVTGQQFF
TRBJ2-4	-	TRBV28	-	TGTGCCAGCAGGGGCAGCGGAGCCATTCAGTACTTC	CASRGSGAIQYF
TRBJ2-1	-	TRBV11-3	-	TGTGCCAGCAGCTTTCTGGCGGACAATGAGCAGTTCTTC	CASSFLADNEQFF
TRBJ1-1	-	TRBV27	-	TGTGCCAGCAGTTTTTTCGGGGGGTCTAGAACTGAAGCTTTCTTT	CASSFFGGSRTEAFF
TRBJ2-1	-	TRBV29-1	-	TGCAGCGTTGCCCGGGTCACCACCTACAATGAGCAGTTCTTC	CSVARVTTYNEQFF
TRBJ2-1	TRBD2	TRBV5-1	-	TGCGCCAGCAGGGGACTAGCGGGCCACAATGAGCAGTTCTTC	CASRGLAGHNEQFF
TRBJ1-2	-	TRBV25-1	-	TGTGCCAGCAGTGACGGCGGCTATGGCTACACCTTC	CASSDGGYGYTF
TRBJ2-7	TRBD1	TRBV5-5	-	TGTGCCAGCAGCAGGGGGACAGGGAGCTACGAGCAGTACTTC	CASSRGTGSYEQYF
TRBJ2-7	TRBD1	TRBV19	-	TGTGCCAGTAGTCCGTCACTCGGGACAGGGCACGAGCAGTACTTC	CASSPSLGTGHEQYF
TRBJ1-2	-	TRBV14	-	TGTGCCAGCAGCCTTGGGCAAGGGGTAGGCTACACCTTC	CASSLGQGVGYTF
TRBJ1-2	-	TRBV4-2	once	TGTGCCAGCAGCCGGGACACTAACTATGGCTACACCTTC	CASSRDTNYGYTF
TRBJ2-5	-	TRBV27	-	TGTGCCAGCAGTTTTGGGGGGAGAGAGACCCAGTACTTC	CASSFGGRETQYF
TRBJ1-1	-	TRBV11-1	-	TGTGCCAGCAGCTGGGGCAGGGATCTCGGCGCTGAAGCTTTCTTT	CASSWGRDLGAEAFF
TRBJ1-1	-	TRBV7-6	-	TGTGCCAGCAGCCCCAGCCAAGAGGGTGAAGCTTTCTTT	CASSPSQEGEAFF
TRBJ1-2	TRBD1	TRBV14	-	TGTGCCAGCAGCCAACGGACAGGGGTGGATGGCTACACCTTC	CASSQRTGVDGYTF
TRBJ1-6	-	TRBV2	-	TGTGCCAGCAGTGACAGCTCCTATAATTCACCCCTCCACTTT	CASSDSSYNSPLHF
TRBJ1-4	-	TRBV7-2	-	TGTGCCAGCAGCTTAGTGGGCAGGGCTGGGAATGAAAAACTGTTTTTT	CASSLVGRAGNEKLFF
TRBJ1-1	TRBD1	TRBV4-1	-	TGCGCCAGCAGCCGGCAGACAGGGTTGAACACTGAAGCTTTCTTT	CASSRQTGLNTEAFF
TRBJ1-1	-	TRBV9	-	TGTGCCAGCAGCGTAGGATGGGGCGCGGACACTGAAGCTTTCTTT	CASSVGWGADTEAFF
TRBJ2-7	TRBD2	TRBV6-5	few	TGTGCCAGCAGTTATGCGGGAGTGGGTTATCGCGACGAGCAGTACTTC	CASSYAGVGYRDEQYF
TRBJ2-2	TRBD2	TRBV30	-	TGTGCCTGGAGTGTACTAGCGTACACCGGGGAGCTGTTTTTT	CAWSVLAYTGELFF
TRBJ2-7	TRBD1	TRBV5-1	few	TGCGCCAGCAGCTCGGGACAGGTCGGATTCTACGAGCAGTACTTC	CASSSGQVGFYEQYF
TRBJ1-2	TRBD1	TRBV5-5	-	TGTGCCAGCAGCTTGGAGGGGACAGGGAGTGGTAGCTATGGCTACACCTTC	CASSLEGTGSGSYGYTF
TRBJ2-5	-	TRBV29-1	-	TGCAGCGTTGAATCACAGGGTGTACAAGAGACCCAGTACTTC	CSVESQGVQETQYF
TRBJ1-1	-	TRBV7-3	-	TGTGCCAGCAGCTTATCACCGGGCACTGAAGCTTTCTTT	CASSLSPGTEAFF
TRBJ1-2	-	TRBV5-6	few	TGTGCCAGCAGCTCCTGGGGGGCTAACTATGGCTACACCTTC	CASSSWGANYGYTF
TRBJ2-1	-	TRBV7-3	-	TGTGCCAGCAGCACCGGACTGTCCTCTCACAATGAGCAGTTCTTC	CASSTGLSSHNEQFF
TRBJ2-7	TRBD1	TRBV30	few	TGTGCCGGGACGGCCGGGGACAGCTCCTACGAGCAGTACTTC	CAGTAGDSSYEQYF